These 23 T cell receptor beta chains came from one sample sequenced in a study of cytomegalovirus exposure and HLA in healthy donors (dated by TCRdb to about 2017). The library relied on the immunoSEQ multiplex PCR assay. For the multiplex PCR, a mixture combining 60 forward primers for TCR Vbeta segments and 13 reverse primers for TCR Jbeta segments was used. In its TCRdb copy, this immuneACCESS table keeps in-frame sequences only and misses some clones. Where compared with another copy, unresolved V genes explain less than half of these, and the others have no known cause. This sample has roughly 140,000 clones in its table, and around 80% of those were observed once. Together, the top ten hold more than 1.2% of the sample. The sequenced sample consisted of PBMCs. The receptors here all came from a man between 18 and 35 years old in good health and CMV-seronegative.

The CDR3 is CASSQGTGLYNEQFF. The CDR3, as DNA: TGCGCCAGCAGCCAAGGGACAGGATTGTACAATGAGCAGTTCTTC. The chain carries TRBV4-3 and TRBJ2-1; 7 nucleotides align to TRBD1. After removal of 1 base from V and 4 bases from J, the junction contained 4 bases not matched to a gene. In germline, CDR1 is LGHNA, CDR2 YSLEER. This CDR3 comprises 15 residues.

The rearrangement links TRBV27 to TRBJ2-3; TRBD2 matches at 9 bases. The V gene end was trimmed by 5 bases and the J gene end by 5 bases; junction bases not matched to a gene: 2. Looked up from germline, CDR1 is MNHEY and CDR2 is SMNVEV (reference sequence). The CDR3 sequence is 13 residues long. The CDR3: CASSPAGGDTQYF. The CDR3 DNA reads TGTGCCAGCAGTCCAGCGGGAGGAGATACGCAGTATTTT.

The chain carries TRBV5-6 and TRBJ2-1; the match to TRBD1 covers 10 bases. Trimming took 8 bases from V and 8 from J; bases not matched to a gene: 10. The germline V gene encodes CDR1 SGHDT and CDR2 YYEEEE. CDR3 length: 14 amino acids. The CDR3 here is CASLRGQGIYEQFF. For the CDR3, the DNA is TGTGCCAGTCTTAGGGGACAGGGGATCTATGAGCAGTTCTTC.

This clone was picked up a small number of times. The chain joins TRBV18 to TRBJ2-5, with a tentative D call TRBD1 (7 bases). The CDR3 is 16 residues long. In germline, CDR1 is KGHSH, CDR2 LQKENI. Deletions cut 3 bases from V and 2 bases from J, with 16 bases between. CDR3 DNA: TGTGCCAGCTCACCCCAGGGGGGAGCGGTTCAAGAGACCCAGTACTTC. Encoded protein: CASSPQGGAVQETQYF. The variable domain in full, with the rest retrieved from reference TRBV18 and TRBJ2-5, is NAGVMQNPRHLVRRRGQEARLRCSPMKGHSHVYWYRQLPEEGLKFMVYLQKENIIDESGMPKERFSAEFPKEGPSILRIQQVVRGDSAAYFCASSPQGGAVQETQYFGPGTRLLVL.

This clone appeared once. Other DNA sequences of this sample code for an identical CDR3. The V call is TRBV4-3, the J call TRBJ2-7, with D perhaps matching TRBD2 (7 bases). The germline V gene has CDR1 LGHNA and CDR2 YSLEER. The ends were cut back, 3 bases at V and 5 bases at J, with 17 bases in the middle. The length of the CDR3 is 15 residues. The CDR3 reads CASSQVGGGVDEQYF. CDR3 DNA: TGCGCCAGCAGCCAGGTCGGAGGGGGGGTGGACGAGCAGTACTTC.

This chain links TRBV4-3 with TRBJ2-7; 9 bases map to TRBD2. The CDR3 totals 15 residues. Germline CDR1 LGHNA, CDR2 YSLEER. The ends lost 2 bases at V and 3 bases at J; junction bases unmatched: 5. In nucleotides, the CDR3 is TGCGCCAGCAGCCAATCACCTAGCGGGGACTACGAGCAGTACTTC. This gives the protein CASSQSPSGDYEQYF.

CDR3: CASGPLGRGYEQYF. DNA for the CDR3: TGTGCCAGTGGGCCTCTTGGGAGAGGCTACGAGCAGTACTTC. The chain has TRBV19 and TRBJ2-7; TRBD2 is a possible D gene (5 bases). CDR1 is LNHDA and CDR2 is SQIVND in the germline V gene (reference sequence). V shed 8 bases and J shed 3 bases, with 17 bases lying between them. The CDR3 extends over 14 amino acids.

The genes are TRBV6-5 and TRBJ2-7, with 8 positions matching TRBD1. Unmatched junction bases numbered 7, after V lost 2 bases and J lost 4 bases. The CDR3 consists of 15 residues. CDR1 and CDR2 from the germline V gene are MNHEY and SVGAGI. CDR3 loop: CASSYDQGAPYEQYF. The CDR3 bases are TGTGCCAGCAGTTACGATCAGGGGGCCCCTTACGAGCAGTACTTC.

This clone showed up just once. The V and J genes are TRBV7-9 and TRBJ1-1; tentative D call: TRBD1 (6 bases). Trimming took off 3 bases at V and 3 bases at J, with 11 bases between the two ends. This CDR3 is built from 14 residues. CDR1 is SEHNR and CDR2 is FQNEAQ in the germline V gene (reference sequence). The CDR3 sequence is CASSFHSGDTEAFF. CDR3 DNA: TGTGCCAGCAGCTTTCACTCAGGGGACACTGAAGCTTTCTTT.

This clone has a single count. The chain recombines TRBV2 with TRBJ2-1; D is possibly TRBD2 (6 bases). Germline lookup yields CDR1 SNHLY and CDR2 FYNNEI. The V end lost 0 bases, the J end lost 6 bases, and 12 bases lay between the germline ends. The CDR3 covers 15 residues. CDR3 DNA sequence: TGTGCCAGCAGTGAAGCGGGAGCGGGCGGCAATGAGCAGTTCTTC. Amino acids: CASSEAGAGGNEQFF.

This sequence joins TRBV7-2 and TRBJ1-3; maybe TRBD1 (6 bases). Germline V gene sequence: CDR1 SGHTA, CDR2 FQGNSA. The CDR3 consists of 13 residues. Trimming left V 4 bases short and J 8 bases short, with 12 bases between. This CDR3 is CASSSVGADTIYF. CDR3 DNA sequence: TGTGCCAGCAGCTCCGTGGGGGCGGACACCATATATTTT.

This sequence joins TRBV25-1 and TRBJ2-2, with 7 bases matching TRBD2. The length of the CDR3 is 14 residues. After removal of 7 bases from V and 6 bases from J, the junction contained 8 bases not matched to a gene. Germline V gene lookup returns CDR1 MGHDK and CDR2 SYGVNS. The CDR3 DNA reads TGTGCCAGCATGGATCTCGGGGGGTCCGGGGAGCTGTTTTTT. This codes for CASMDLGGSGELFF.

In nucleotides, the CDR3 is TGTGCCAGTAGGACCGGGACAGGGGGCAGTTATCAGCCCCAGCATTTT. Translating it yields CASRTGTGGSYQPQHF. The rearrangement links TRBV19 to TRBJ1-5; 12 nucleotides line up with TRBD1. The CDR3 runs 16 residues. Germline loops: CDR1 LNHDA, CDR2 SQIVND (reference sequence). The V segment lost 6 bases and the J segment 5 bases; nucleotides outside the gene matches: 8.

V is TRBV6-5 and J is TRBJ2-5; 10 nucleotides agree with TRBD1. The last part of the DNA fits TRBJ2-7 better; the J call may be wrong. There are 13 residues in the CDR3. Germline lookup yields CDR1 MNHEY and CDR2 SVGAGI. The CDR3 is CASREGQGYEQYF. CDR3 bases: TGTGCCAGCAGGGAGGGACAGGGGTACGAGCAGTACTTC.

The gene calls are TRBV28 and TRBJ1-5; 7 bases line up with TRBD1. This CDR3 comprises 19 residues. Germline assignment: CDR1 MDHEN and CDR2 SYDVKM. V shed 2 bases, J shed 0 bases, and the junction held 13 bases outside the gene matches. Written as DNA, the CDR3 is TGTGCCAGCAGTTTAGGAGGCGGGCAGGGGGGTTATAGCAATCAGCCCCAGCATTTT. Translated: CASSLGGGQGGYSNQPQHF.

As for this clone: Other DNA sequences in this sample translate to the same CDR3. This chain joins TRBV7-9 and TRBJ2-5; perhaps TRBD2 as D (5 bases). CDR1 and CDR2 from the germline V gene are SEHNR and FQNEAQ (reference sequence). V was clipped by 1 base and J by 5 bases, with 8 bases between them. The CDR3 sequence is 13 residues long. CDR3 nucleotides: TGTGCCAGCAGCTTAGGAGGGCAGGAGACCCAGTACTTC. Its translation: CASSLGGQETQYF.

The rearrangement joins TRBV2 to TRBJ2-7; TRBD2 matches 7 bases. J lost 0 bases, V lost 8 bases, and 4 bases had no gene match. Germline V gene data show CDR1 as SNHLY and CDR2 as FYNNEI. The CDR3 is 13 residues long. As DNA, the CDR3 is TGTGCCAGCGAGCGGGACTCCTCCTACGAGCAGTACTTC. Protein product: CASERDSSYEQYF.

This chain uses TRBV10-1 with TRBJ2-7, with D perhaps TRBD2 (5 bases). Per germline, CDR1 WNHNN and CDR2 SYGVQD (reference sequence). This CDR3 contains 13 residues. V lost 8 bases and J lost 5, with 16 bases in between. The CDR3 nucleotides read TGCGCCAGCCAGAAGGCCCTTAGCGACGAGCAGTACTTC. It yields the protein CASQKALSDEQYF.

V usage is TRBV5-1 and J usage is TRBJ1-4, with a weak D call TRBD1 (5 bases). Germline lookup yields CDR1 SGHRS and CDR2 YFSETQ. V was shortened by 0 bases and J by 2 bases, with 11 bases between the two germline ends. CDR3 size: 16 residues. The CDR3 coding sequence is TGCGCCAGCAGCTTGGGGAGGGGTAGGACTAATGAAAAACTGTTTTTT. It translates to CASSLGRGRTNEKLFF.

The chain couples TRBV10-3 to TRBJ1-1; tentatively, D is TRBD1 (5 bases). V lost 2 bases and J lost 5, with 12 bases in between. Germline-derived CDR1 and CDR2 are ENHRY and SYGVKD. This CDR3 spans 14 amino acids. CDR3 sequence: CAISEARVGTEAFF. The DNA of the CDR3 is TGTGCCATCAGTGAGGCCAGGGTAGGAACTGAAGCTTTCTTT.

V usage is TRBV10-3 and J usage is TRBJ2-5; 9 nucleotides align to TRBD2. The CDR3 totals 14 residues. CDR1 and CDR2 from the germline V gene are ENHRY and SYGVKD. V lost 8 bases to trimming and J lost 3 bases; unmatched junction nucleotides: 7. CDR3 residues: CAIGTSSGKETQYF. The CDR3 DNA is TGTGCCATCGGGACTAGCTCGGGGAAAGAGACCCAGTACTTC.

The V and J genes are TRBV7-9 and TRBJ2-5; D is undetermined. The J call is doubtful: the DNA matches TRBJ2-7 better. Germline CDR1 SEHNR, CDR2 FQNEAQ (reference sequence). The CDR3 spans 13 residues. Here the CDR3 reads CASSLSPSYEQYF. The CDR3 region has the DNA TGTGCCAGCAGCCTCTCGCCCTCCTACGAGCAGTACTTC.

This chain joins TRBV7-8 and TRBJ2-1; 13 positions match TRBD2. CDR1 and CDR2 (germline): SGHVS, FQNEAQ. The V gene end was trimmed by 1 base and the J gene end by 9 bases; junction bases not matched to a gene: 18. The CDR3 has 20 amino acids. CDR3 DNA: TGTGCCAGCAGCTTAGGAGGGACTAGCGGGACCCATCTCCCTAGGGGTGAGCAGTTCTTC. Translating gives CASSLGGTSGTHLPRGEQFF.